This T cell receptor beta chain was retrieved from a study of T-cell reconstitution after alpha-beta-depleted transplantation in children. CDR1 is SQVTM and CDR2 is ANQGSEA in the germline V gene. The CDR3 is made up of 14 amino acids. V was trimmed by 8 bases and J by 6 bases, leaving 20 bases between them. Unique molecular identifiers were incorporated during preparation of the TCRbeta library. One entry per CDR3 protein, called by TCRdb with MiXCR from the PCR reads. Of approximately 250,000 distinct CDR3 sequences detected, about 26% appear once; the ten largest clones hold over 2.5%. This clonotype has ten or more counts.

The chain combines TRBV29-1 with TRBJ1-3; D call uncertain. This clonotype originated in a girl aged 2 to 10 with Fanconi anemia, due to receive a stem cell transplant. The material was PBMCs, obtained before TCRalphabeta/CD19-depleted stem cell transplant. CDR3 loop: CSPRRRAGENTIYF. In nucleotides, the CDR3 is TGCAGCCCGAGAAGGCGCGCCGGGGAAAACACCATATATTTT.